The entry below gives a single T cell receptor (beta chain) sequence along with its context. Its target is not known. These data come from a study of siplizumab effects on memory and regulatory T cells. Cocultured for 6 to 7 days at 37°C were the mixed lymphocyte reaction cells. Sequenced by immunoSEQ multiplex PCR; TCRdb stores in-frame clones only, minus some. The data hold 3,500 or so clones, with around half observed a single time. This sequence originates from a human donor in good health; the cells came from an allogeneic mixed lymphocyte reaction. The sample was CFSE-low (dividing) CD4+ T cells sorted from an allogeneic mixed lymphocyte reaction.

CDR3 loop: CASSPSMDYGYTF. The CDR3 DNA sequence: TGTGCCAGCTCACCATCAATGGACTATGGCTACACCTTC. This sequence joins TRBV18 and TRBJ1-2; D remains unclear. Trimming took off 2 bases at V and 3 bases at J, with 7 bases between the two ends. Germline CDR1 reads KGHSH; CDR2 reads LQKENI. The CDR3 runs to 13 residues.